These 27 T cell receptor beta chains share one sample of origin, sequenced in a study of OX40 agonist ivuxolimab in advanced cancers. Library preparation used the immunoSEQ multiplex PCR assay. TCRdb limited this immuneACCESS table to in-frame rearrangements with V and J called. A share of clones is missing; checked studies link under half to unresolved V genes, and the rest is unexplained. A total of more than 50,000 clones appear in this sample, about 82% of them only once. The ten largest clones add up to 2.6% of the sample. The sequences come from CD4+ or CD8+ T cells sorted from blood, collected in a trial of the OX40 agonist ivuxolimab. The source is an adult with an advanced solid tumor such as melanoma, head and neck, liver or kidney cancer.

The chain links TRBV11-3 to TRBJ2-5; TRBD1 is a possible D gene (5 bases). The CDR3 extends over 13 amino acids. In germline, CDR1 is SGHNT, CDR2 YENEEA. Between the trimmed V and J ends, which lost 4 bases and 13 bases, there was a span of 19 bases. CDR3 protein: CASSSMGPPSRYF. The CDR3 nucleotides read TGTGCCAGCAGCTCTATGGGGCCGCCATCTCGGTACTTC.

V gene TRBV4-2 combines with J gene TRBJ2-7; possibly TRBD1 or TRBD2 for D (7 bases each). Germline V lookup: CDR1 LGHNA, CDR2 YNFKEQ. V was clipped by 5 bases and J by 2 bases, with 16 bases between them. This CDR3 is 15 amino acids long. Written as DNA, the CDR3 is TGTGCCAGCAGCAGGGGGCTAGCGGACCCCTACGAGCAGTACTTC. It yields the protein CASSRGLADPYEQYF.

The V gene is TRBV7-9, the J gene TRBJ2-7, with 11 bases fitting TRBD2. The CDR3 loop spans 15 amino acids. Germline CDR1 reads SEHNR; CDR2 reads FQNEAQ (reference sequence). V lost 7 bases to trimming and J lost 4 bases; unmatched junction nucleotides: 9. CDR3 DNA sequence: TGTGCCAGCACCCCAAAACTAGCGGGGGTGTACGAGCAGTACTTC. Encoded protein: CASTPKLAGVYEQYF.

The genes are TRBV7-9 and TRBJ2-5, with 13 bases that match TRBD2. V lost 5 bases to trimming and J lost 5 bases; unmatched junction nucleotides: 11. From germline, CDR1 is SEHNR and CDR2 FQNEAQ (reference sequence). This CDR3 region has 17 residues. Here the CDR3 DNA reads TGTGCCAGCAGCCCATACCGACTAGCGGGGGGACTGGAGACCCAGTACTTC. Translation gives CASSPYRLAGGLETQYF.

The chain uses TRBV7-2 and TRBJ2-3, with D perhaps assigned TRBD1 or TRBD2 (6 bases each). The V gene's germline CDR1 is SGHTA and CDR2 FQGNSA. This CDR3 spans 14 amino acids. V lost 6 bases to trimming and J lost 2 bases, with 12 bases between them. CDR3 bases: TGTGCCAGCAGGCGGGACACCTACACAGATACGCAGTATTTT. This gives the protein CASRRDTYTDTQYF.

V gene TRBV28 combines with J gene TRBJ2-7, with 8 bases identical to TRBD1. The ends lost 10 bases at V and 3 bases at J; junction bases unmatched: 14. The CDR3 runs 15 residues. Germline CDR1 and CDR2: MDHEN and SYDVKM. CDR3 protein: CAIGGGTGAIYEQYF. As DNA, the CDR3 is TGTGCCATCGGAGGCGGGACAGGTGCTATCTACGAGCAGTACTTC.

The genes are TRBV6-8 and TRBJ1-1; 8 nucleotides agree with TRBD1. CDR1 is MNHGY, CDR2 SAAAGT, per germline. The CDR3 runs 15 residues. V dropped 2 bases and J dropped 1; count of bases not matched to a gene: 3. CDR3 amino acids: CASSYLGQGNTEAFF. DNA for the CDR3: TGTGCCAGCAGTTACCTCGGACAGGGGAACACTGAAGCTTTCTTT.

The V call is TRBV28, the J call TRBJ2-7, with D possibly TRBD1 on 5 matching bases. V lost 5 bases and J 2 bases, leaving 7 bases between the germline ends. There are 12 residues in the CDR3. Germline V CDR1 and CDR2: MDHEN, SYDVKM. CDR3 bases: TGTGCCAGCAGTCAACAGGCCTACGAGCAGTACTTC. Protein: CASSQQAYEQYF.

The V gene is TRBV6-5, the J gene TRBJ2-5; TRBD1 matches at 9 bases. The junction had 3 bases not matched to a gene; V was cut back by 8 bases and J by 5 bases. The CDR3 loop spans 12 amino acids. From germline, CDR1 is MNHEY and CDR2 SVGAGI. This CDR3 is CASQGQGETQYF. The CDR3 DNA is TGTGCCAGCCAGGGACAGGGCGAGACCCAGTACTTC.

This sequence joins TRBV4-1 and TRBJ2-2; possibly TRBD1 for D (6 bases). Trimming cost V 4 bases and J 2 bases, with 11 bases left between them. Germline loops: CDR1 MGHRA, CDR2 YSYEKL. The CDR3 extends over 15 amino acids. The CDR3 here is CASSRGTLNTGELFF. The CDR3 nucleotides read TGCGCCAGCAGCCGTGGGACACTCAACACCGGGGAGCTGTTTTTT.

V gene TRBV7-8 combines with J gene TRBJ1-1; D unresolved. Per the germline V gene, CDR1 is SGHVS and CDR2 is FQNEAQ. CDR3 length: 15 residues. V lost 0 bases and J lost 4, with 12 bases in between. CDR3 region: CASSLAVGFSTEAFF. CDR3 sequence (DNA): TGTGCCAGCAGCTTAGCCGTGGGCTTCAGCACTGAAGCTTTCTTT.

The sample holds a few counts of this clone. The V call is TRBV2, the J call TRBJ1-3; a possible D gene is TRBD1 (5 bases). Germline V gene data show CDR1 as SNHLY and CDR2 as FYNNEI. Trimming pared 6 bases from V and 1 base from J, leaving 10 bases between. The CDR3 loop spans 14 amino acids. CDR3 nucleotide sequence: TGTGCCAGCAGAGTTGGGGGATCTGGAAACACCATATATTTT. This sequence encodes CASRVGGSGNTIYF.

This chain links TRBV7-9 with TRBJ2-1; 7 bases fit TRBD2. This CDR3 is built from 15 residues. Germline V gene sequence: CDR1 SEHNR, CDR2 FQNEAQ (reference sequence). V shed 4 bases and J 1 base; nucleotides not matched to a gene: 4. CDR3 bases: TGTGCCAGCAGCTCGGGACTAACGTCCTACAATGAGCAGTTCTTC. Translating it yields CASSSGLTSYNEQFF.

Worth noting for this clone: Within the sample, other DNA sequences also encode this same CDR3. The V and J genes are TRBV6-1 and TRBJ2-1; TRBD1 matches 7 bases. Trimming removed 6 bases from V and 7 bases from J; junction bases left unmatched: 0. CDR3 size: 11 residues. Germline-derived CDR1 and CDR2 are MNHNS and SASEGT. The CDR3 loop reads CASRTGNEQFF. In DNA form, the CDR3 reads TGTGCCAGCAGGACAGGGAATGAGCAGTTCTTC.

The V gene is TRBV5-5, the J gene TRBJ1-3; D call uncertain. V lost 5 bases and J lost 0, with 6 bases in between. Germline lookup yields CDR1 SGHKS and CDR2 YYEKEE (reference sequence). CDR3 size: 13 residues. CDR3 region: CASRAYSGNTIYF. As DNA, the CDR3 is TGTGCCAGCAGGGCTTACTCTGGAAACACCATATATTTT.

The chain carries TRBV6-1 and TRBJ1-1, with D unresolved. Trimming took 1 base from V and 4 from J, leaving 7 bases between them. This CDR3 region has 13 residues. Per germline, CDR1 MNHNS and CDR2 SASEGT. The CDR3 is CASSEGVLTEAFF. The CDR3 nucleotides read TGTGCCAGCAGTGAAGGGGTCCTCACTGAAGCTTTCTTT.

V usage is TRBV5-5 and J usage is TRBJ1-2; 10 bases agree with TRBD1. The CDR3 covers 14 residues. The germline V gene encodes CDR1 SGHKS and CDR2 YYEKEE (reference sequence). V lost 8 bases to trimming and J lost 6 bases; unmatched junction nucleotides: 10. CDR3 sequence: CASYRDRGRNGYTF. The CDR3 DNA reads TGTGCCAGTTACCGGGACAGGGGTCGAAATGGCTACACCTTC.

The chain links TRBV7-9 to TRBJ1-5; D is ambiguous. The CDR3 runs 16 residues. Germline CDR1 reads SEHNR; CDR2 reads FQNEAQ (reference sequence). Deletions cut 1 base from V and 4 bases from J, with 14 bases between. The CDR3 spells CASSLGARGGNQPQHF. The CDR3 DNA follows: TGTGCCAGCAGCTTAGGTGCACGGGGAGGGAATCAGCCCCAGCATTTT.

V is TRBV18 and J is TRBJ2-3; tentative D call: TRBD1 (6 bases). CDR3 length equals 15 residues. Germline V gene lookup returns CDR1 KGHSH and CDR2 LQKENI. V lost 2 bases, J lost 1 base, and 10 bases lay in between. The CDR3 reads CASSPMGQRTDTQYF. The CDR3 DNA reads TGTGCCAGCTCACCAATGGGACAACGCACAGATACGCAGTATTTT.

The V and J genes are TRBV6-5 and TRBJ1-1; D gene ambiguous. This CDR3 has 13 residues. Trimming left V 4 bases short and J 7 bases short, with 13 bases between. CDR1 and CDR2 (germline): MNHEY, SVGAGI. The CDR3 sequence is CASSSSGGREAFF. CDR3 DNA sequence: TGTGCCAGCAGTTCATCGGGTGGGCGTGAAGCTTTCTTT.

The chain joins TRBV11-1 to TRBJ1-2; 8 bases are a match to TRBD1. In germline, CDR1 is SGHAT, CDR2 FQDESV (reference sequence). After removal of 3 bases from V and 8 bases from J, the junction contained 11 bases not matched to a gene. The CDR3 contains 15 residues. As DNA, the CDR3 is TGTGCCAGCAGCTTGACAGGGGCCTTCCGAGAGGGCTACACCTTC. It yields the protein CASSLTGAFREGYTF.

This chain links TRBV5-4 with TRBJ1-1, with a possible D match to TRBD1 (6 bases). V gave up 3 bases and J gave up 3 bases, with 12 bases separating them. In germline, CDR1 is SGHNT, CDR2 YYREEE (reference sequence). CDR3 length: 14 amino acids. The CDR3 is CASSSRGRDTEAFF. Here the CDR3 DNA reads TGTGCCAGCAGCTCCAGGGGAAGAGACACTGAAGCTTTCTTT.

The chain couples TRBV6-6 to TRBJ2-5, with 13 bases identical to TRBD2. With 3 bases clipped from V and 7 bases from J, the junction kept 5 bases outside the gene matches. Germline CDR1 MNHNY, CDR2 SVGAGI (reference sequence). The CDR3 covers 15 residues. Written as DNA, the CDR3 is TGTGCCAGCAGTTATACTAGCGGGGGGGTAAGGACCCAGTACTTC. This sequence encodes CASSYTSGGVRTQYF.

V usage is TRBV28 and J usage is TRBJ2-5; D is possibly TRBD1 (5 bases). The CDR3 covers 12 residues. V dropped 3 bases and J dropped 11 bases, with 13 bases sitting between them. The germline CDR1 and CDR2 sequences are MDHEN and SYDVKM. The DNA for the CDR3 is TGTGCCAGCAGTTTGGCAGGGTTCGGGCAGTACTTC. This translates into CASSLAGFGQYF.

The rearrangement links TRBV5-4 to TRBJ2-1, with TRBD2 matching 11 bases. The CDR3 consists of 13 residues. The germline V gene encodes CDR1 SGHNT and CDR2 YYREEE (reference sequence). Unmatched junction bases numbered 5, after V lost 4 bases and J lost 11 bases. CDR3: CASSPRLAGKQFF. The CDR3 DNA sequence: TGTGCCAGCAGCCCGCGACTAGCGGGGAAGCAGTTCTTC.

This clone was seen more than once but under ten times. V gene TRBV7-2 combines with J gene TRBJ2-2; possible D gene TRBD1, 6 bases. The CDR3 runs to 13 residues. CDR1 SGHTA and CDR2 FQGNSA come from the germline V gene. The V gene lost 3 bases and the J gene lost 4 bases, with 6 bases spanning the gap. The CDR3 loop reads CASSLDSTGELFF. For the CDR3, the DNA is TGTGCCAGCAGCTTGGACAGCACCGGGGAGCTGTTTTTT.

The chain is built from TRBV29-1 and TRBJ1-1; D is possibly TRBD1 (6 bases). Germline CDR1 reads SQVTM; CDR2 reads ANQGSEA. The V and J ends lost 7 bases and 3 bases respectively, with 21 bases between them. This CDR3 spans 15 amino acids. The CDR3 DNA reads TGCAGCGGATCTTCTACAGGGCGATCAGACACTGAAGCTTTCTTT. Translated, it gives CSGSSTGRSDTEAFF.